This entry lists 31 T cell receptor beta chains sequenced from one sample in a study of metastatic and nonmetastatic thyroid tumors (TCRdb year 2020). The method behind the library was PCR. Sequencing instrument: Illumina HiSeq 4000. The public sequencing data were trimmed at Q25 with fastp and processed into clonotypes with MiXCR by TCRdb, which kept only in-frame beta chains. The sample table lists approximately 17,000 clones, roughly 17% of them with a count of one. Approximately 18% of the sample is in the top ten clones. None of the patients had been given any treatment before thyroid surgery. Sequenced input: blood. These TCRs come from a male donor with papillary thyroid cancer or a benign thyroid nodule (not recorded which). Some clones in this sample may be carry-over from other donors' samples.

This clone has a count of ten or more. The J gene is TRBJ1-2, the V gene TRBV29-1; D ambiguous. The V end lost 6 bases, the J end lost 8 bases, and 13 bases lay between the germline ends. Germline V gene sequence: CDR1 SQVTM, CDR2 ANQGSEA. The CDR3 runs to 11 residues. CDR3 nucleotide sequence: TGCAGCGTCAAAAGTGGAAGGGGCTACACCTTC. The encoded protein is CSVKSGRGYTF.

By sample fraction, this clone is medium-sized (0.01 to 0.1%). V and J are TRBV4-1 and TRBJ2-7; TRBD1 matches 12 bases. The CDR3 loop spans 14 amino acids. V lost 3 bases, J lost 6 bases, and 3 bases stayed unmatched. From germline, CDR1 is MGHRA and CDR2 YSYEKL. CDR3: CASSQGQGAFEQYF. The CDR3 DNA is TGCGCCAGCAGCCAGGGACAGGGGGCCTTCGAGCAGTACTTC.

The table lists this clone with many counts. V usage is TRBV6-2 or TRBV6-3 and J usage is TRBJ2-7; TRBD2 aligns across 11 bases. Unmatched junction bases numbered 7, after V lost 8 bases and J lost 7 bases. The CDR3 consists of 13 residues. The V gene's germline CDR1 is MNHEY and CDR2 SVGEGT. The CDR3 sequence is CASGLAGGWEQYF. The DNA for the CDR3 is TGTGCCAGCGGGCTAGCGGGAGGATGGGAGCAGTACTTC.

This clone has at least ten counts. The V gene is TRBV29-1, the J gene TRBJ2-7, with TRBD2 identical over 13 bases. The germline V gene encodes CDR1 SQVTM and CDR2 ANQGSEA. V lost 2 bases to trimming and J lost 4 bases; unmatched junction nucleotides: 5. The CDR3 consists of 15 residues. The CDR3 nucleotides are TGCAGCGTTGAAAGTTCACTAGCGGGAGGGTACGAGCAGTACTTC. Translated, it gives CSVESSLAGGYEQYF.

The chain joins TRBV5-4 to TRBJ1-2; possible D gene TRBD1, 6 bases. V was shortened by 4 bases and J by 2 bases, with 15 bases between the two germline ends. The germline V gene has CDR1 SGHNT and CDR2 YYREEE (reference sequence). The CDR3 covers 15 residues. The CDR3 reads CASSKTGQDNYGYTF. CDR3 in DNA: TGTGCCAGCAGCAAGACAGGCCAAGACAACTATGGCTACACCTTC.

This clone was observed at least ten times. V and J are TRBV3-1 and TRBJ2-3, with D perhaps matching TRBD2 (6 bases). This CDR3 is built from 15 residues. V gave up 2 bases and J gave up 1 base, with 10 bases separating them. Germline V gene data show CDR1 as LGHDT and CDR2 as YNNKEL (reference sequence). This CDR3 is CASSQSIAGTDTQYF. Written as DNA, the CDR3 is TGTGCCAGCAGCCAATCTATAGCGGGCACAGATACGCAGTATTTT.

This clone was found many times. The chain has TRBV10-3 and TRBJ1-2, with D possibly matching TRBD1 (6 bases). The CDR3 is made up of 13 amino acids. V was clipped by 2 bases and J by 13 bases, with 17 bases between them. Germline-derived CDR1 and CDR2 are ENHRY and SYGVKD. CDR3 amino acids: CAISENRALGLTF. CDR3 DNA: TGTGCCATCAGTGAGAACAGGGCTCTGGGACTCACCTTC.

This clone was detected ten times or more. This sequence joins TRBV19 and TRBJ1-5; 10 bases fit TRBD1. The CDR3 consists of 16 residues. V shed 7 bases and J 6 bases; nucleotides not matched to a gene: 12. The germline CDR1 and CDR2 sequences are LNHDA and SQIVND (reference sequence). CDR3 bases: TGTGCCAGTACCCCAGGGGACAGGGGCCCTAGTCAGCCCCAGCATTTT. As protein: CASTPGDRGPSQPQHF.

Concerning this clone: One end of the junction fails to match germline, which may point to a read error. The rearrangement joins TRBV7-9 to TRBJ2-1, with 7 bases fitting TRBD2. The CDR3 loop spans 14 amino acids. Per the germline V gene, CDR1 is SEHNR and CDR2 is FQNEAQ (reference sequence). Here the CDR3 DNA reads TGTTCCAGCATCCCCCGGTCGAGCGGGACCGCGTGGTTCTTC. Amino acids: CSSIPRSSGTAWFF. Full variable domain (missing parts from reference TRBV7-9 and TRBJ2-1): DTGVSQNPRHKITKRGQNVTFRCDPISEHNRLYWYRQTLGQGPEFLTYFQNEAQLEKSRLLSDRFSAERPKGSFSTLEIQRTEQGDSAMYLCSSIPRSSGTAWFFGPGTRLTVL.

This clone was observed many times. The chain is built from TRBV27 and TRBJ2-1; 8 bases are shared with TRBD2. The CDR3 is 15 amino acids. Germline values: CDR1 MNHEY, CDR2 SMNVEV (reference sequence). V shed 7 bases, J shed 4 bases, and the junction held 9 bases outside the gene matches. CDR3 region: CASKKAGVRYNEQFF. In nucleotides, the CDR3 is TGTGCCAGCAAAAAAGCGGGAGTTCGGTACAATGAGCAGTTCTTC.

In its sample, this clone was seen many times. The rearrangement joins TRBV5-8 to TRBJ2-7; 7 nucleotides align to TRBD2. The germline gives CDR1 SGHTS, CDR2 YDEGEE. V trimming: 4 bases; J trimming: 4 bases; junction bases outside the gene matches: 5. This CDR3 region has 13 residues. The CDR3 nucleotides read TGTGCCAGCAGCCGGACTAGAAAATACGAGCAGTACTTC. It specifies CASSRTRKYEQYF. The full variable domain, in which reference TRBV5-8 and TRBJ2-7 provide the parts outside the CDR3, is EAGVTQSPTHLIKTRGQQATLRCSPISGHTSVYWYQQALGLGLQFLLWYDEGEERNRGNFPPRFSGRQFPNYSSELNVNALELEDSALYLCASSRTRKYEQYFGPGTRLTVT.

This clone was seen at least ten times. The chain uses TRBV19 and TRBJ2-5; no clear D gene. Germline V CDR1 and CDR2: LNHDA, SQIVND (reference sequence). Trimming took 5 bases from V and 1 from J, leaving 11 bases between them. The CDR3 sequence is 14 residues long. The CDR3 is CASSGLELQETQYF. CDR3 nucleotide sequence: TGTGCCAGTAGTGGTCTGGAACTCCAAGAGACCCAGTACTTC.

This clone is termed medium-sized. V gene TRBV11-3 combines with J gene TRBJ2-7, with 8 bases identical to TRBD1. Germline CDR1 and CDR2: SGHNT and YENEEA. V shed 3 bases and J 4 bases; nucleotides not matched to a gene: 5. CDR3 length: 14 residues. CDR3 amino acids: CASSFGTGAYEQYF. CDR3 sequence (DNA): TGTGCCAGCAGCTTTGGGACAGGAGCTTACGAGCAGTACTTC.

This clone was recorded many times. V gene TRBV6-1 combines with J gene TRBJ1-5, with a possible D match to TRBD1 (5 bases). Germline assignment: CDR1 MNHNS and CDR2 SASEGT. The CDR3 is 15 residues long. The V and J ends lost 6 bases and 4 bases respectively, with 16 bases between them. The CDR3 loop is CASSRYRHFNQPQHF. CDR3 nucleotides: TGTGCCAGCAGCCGATACAGGCATTTTAATCAGCCCCAGCATTTT.

The genes are TRBV11-1 and TRBJ2-7; 10 bases align to TRBD1. There are 14 residues in the CDR3. The V and J ends lost 5 bases and 7 bases, in that order; junction bases with no gene match: 8. Germline loops: CDR1 SGHAT, CDR2 FQDESV (reference sequence). The CDR3 loop is CASSPRDRGREQYF. CDR3 in DNA: TGTGCCAGCAGCCCACGGGACAGGGGTCGGGAGCAGTACTTC.

This clone was found a few times. V gene TRBV20-1 combines with J gene TRBJ1-1; tentatively, D is TRBD1 (6 bases). Trimming cost V 0 bases and J 13 bases, with 12 bases left between them. Germline CDR1 and CDR2: DFQATT and SNEGSKA (reference sequence). The CDR3 covers 11 residues. CDR3 protein: CSARDPDSNFF. As DNA, the CDR3 is TGCAGTGCTAGAGACCCGGACAGTAATTTCTTT.

This clone is labeled medium-sized (0.01 to 0.1%). The chain uses TRBV28 and TRBJ2-7; 7 bases fit TRBD2. CDR1 is MDHEN and CDR2 is SYDVKM in the germline V gene. The J segment lost 3 bases and the V segment lost 2 bases, leaving 4 bases of the junction unmatched. The CDR3 has 14 residues. CDR3 amino acids: CASSLGGVNYEQYF. The CDR3 DNA is TGTGCCAGCAGTTTAGGGGGGGTAAACTACGAGCAGTACTTC.

This chain links TRBV6-1 with TRBJ2-7; 8 positions agree with TRBD1. After removal of 5 bases from V and 1 base from J, the junction contained 4 bases not matched to a gene. Germline V gives CDR1 MNHNS, CDR2 SASEGT. There are 14 residues in the CDR3. The CDR3 DNA sequence: TGTGCCAGCAGTAAACAGGGGGAATCCTACGAGCAGTACTTC. It yields the protein CASSKQGESYEQYF.

By sample fraction, this clone is medium-sized. The chain carries TRBV13 and TRBJ2-7; tentatively, D is TRBD1 (5 bases). The V gene's germline CDR1 is PRHDT and CDR2 FYEKMQ (reference sequence). Between the trimmed V and J ends, which lost 0 bases and 7 bases, there was a span of 10 bases. The CDR3 is made up of 13 amino acids. The CDR3 reads CASSLGGVQEQYF. The CDR3 DNA reads TGTGCCAGCAGCTTAGGAGGGGTACAGGAGCAGTACTTC.

The sample holds many counts of this clone. CDR3 bases: TGTGCCACCAGCAGGGGGCTAGGTGGCTCCTACGAGCAGTACTTC. This codes for CATSRGLGGSYEQYF. J is TRBJ2-7 and V is TRBV15, with D possibly TRBD1 on 5 matching bases. This CDR3 is 15 amino acids long. V dropped 3 bases and J dropped 0 bases, with 12 bases sitting between them. Germline CDR1 and CDR2: LNHNV and YYDKDF (reference sequence).

As concerns this clone: This may be a read error, as it is one base from a much larger clone. The chain has TRBV29-1 and TRBJ2-7; D remains ambiguous. V lost 1 base and J lost 7, with 17 bases in between. The CDR3 is 14 residues long. Germline V gene sequence: CDR1 SQVTM, CDR2 ANQGSEA. Here the CDR3 reads CSVEASELYNEQYF. Here the CDR3 DNA reads TGCAGCGTTGAAGCTAGTGAACTTTACAATGAGCAGTACTTC.

This clone occurred many times. Just one base apart from a much larger clone, this may be a read error. Other DNA sequences in this specimen translate into the identical CDR3. The chain is built from TRBV11-1 and TRBJ2-5, with 9 bases identical to TRBD1. Per germline, CDR1 SGHAT and CDR2 FQDESV (reference sequence). The CDR3 runs 14 residues. The CDR3 nucleotides are TGCGCCACCGGAGAACAGGGGGCATCCGTGACCCAGTACTTC. Protein: CATGEQGASVTQYF.

The chain links TRBV27 to TRBJ1-5; no definite D call. V was cut by 1 base and J by 5 bases, with 9 bases left in between. CDR1 MNHEY and CDR2 SMNVEV come from the germline V gene (reference sequence). The CDR3 contains 14 residues. CDR3: CASSLFGLDQPQHF. DNA for the CDR3: TGTGCCAGCAGTTTATTCGGTCTTGATCAGCCCCAGCATTTT.

At least ten counts were recorded for this clone. The V gene is TRBV18, the J gene TRBJ1-4; D perhaps matches TRBD1 (5 bases). V was shortened by 5 bases and J by 3 bases, with 13 bases between the two germline ends. The V gene's germline CDR1 is KGHSH and CDR2 LQKENI. The CDR3 length is 15 residues. CDR3 DNA: TGTGCCAGCTCATCTACCGGGGGGTCTAATGAAAAACTGTTTTTT. Translating gives CASSSTGGSNEKLFF. Together with reference TRBV18 and TRBJ1-4, the CDR3 gives the full variable domain: NAGVMQNPRHLVRRRGQEARLRCSPMKGHSHVYWYRQLPEEGLKFMVYLQKENIIDESGMPKERFSAEFPKEGPSILRIQQVVRGDSAAYFCASSSTGGSNEKLFFGSGTQLSVL.

This clone showed up many times. It may be a read error: a sequence one base away is much more abundant. The rearrangement uses TRBV6-5 and TRBJ2-7, with D tentatively TRBD1 (6 bases). Deletions cut 0 bases from V and 8 bases from J, with 17 bases between. This CDR3 contains 15 residues. Per the germline V gene, CDR1 is MNHEY and CDR2 is SVGAGI. Here the CDR3 reads CASSYSVDSPDKQYF. The CDR3 bases are TGTGCCAGCAGTTACTCGGTGGACAGCCCCGACAAGCAGTACTTC.

The sample holds many counts of this clone. The rearrangement joins TRBV11-1 to TRBJ2-1, with 9 bases aligning to TRBD2. Germline V gene lookup returns CDR1 SGHAT and CDR2 FQDESV (reference sequence). The CDR3 has 18 amino acids. The V segment lost 8 bases and the J segment 2 bases; nucleotides outside the gene matches: 16. DNA for the CDR3: TGTGCCAGCCCGTCAGGGCTAGCGGGGCTGATGGCCTACAATGAGCAGTTCTTC. Its protein product is CASPSGLAGLMAYNEQFF.

This clone appeared many times. V and J are TRBV5-1 and TRBJ2-1; 8 bases align to TRBD2. V trimming: 3 bases; J trimming: 4 bases; junction bases outside the gene matches: 3. Per the germline V gene, CDR1 is SGHRS and CDR2 is YFSETQ. CDR3 length: 14 amino acids. CDR3 nucleotide sequence: TGCGCCAGCAGCTGGGTAGCGGGATACAATGAGCAGTTCTTC. The encoded protein is CASSWVAGYNEQFF.

Relative to its sample, this clone is medium-sized. The rearrangement links TRBV6-5 to TRBJ2-7; D ambiguous. The CDR3 covers 15 residues. Between the trimmed V and J ends, which lost 2 bases and 0 bases, there was a span of 11 bases. Germline V lookup: CDR1 MNHEY, CDR2 SVGAGI. CDR3 in DNA: TGTGCCAGCAGTTACATCGACGGAAGCTCCTACGAGCAGTACTTC. Translated, it gives CASSYIDGSSYEQYF.

This clone was recorded at least ten times. As DNA, the CDR3 is TGTGCCAGCAGCCAAGGCGGGACAGGGTATGGCTACACCTTC. It translates to CASSQGGTGYGYTF. The chain uses TRBV3-1 and TRBJ1-2; TRBD1 aligns across 9 bases. V was clipped by 1 base and J by 5 bases; unmatched bases: 2. The CDR3 is 14 residues long. Per germline, CDR1 LGHDT and CDR2 YNNKEL (reference sequence).

This clone was picked up many times. The chain links TRBV7-3 to TRBJ1-1; D possibly corresponds to TRBD1 (5 bases). V was cut by 3 bases and J by 4 bases, with 9 bases left in between. The CDR3 sequence is 13 residues long. Germline V gene data show CDR1 as SGHTA and CDR2 as FQGTGA. The CDR3 protein is CASSFARATEAFF. As DNA, the CDR3 is TGTGCCAGCAGCTTTGCCAGGGCCACTGAAGCTTTCTTT. The variable domain in full, with the rest retrieved from reference TRBV7-3 and TRBJ1-1, is GAGVSQTPSNKVTEKGKYVELRCDPISGHTALYWYRQSLGQGPEFLIYFQGTGAADDSGLPNDRFFAVRPEGSVSTLKIQRTERGDSAVYLCASSFARATEAFFGQGTRLTVV.

In this sample, this clone turned up many times. The rearrangement uses TRBV9 and TRBJ2-5; D possibly corresponds to TRBD1 (6 bases). Looked up from germline, CDR1 is SGDLS and CDR2 is YYNGEE. The CDR3 totals 15 residues. Trimming removed 4 bases at V and 2 bases at J, with 15 bases between. The CDR3 coding sequence is TGTGCCAGCAGCCTGGGGGCTACAACGCAAGAGACCCAGTACTTC. This translates into CASSLGATTQETQYF.